The 16 T cell receptor beta chains listed next were all sequenced from one sample in a study of shared clonotypes between healthy human individuals. Terminally differentiated effector memory CD45RA+ cells were left out of the naive CD8 fraction, which was CD45RO-negative and positively selected for CCR7. The assay was immunoSEQ multiplex PCR, and TCRdb's table has in-frame clones only and misses some. The data show about 2.2 million clones, 85% to 95% seen once. The sequenced sample consisted of naive CD8+ T cells from PBMCs. Every receptor here comes from a man aged 18 to 30 in good health. Some clones in this sample may be carry-over from other donors' samples.

V is TRBV27 and J is TRBJ2-7; TRBD2 matches at 7 bases. Germline assignment: CDR1 MNHEY and CDR2 SMNVEV (reference sequence). The CDR3 length is 15 residues. The trim removed 2 bases at V and 6 bases at J, leaving 10 bases unmatched. The CDR3 sequence is CASSLRLAALREQYF. CDR3 DNA sequence: TGTGCCAGCAGTTTAAGGCTAGCGGCCTTGCGCGAGCAGTACTTC.

The chain recombines TRBV11-2 with TRBJ2-2, with D unresolved. The V gene's germline CDR1 is SGHAT and CDR2 FQNNGV. CDR3 length: 13 residues. The V and J ends lost 2 bases and 6 bases respectively, with 7 bases between them. As DNA, the CDR3 is TGTGCCAGCAGCTTATCTATGGCCGGGGAGCTGTTTTTT. It translates to CASSLSMAGELFF.

This clone has a single count. The CDR3 coding sequence is TGTGCCAGCACACAGTACAACCGGGACAGGGGGCCGGGCACCGGGGAGCTGTTTTTT. Translation gives CASTQYNRDRGPGTGELFF. The chain carries TRBV27 and TRBJ2-2, with TRBD1 matching over 12 bases. The CDR3 has 19 residues. Germline V lookup: CDR1 MNHEY, CDR2 SMNVEV (reference sequence). J lost 4 bases, V lost 7 bases, and 16 bases had no gene match.

The chain uses TRBV9 and TRBJ1-3; D is unclear. V shed 1 base and J shed 4 bases, with 12 bases lying between them. CDR1 and CDR2 (germline): SGDLS, YYNGEE. The CDR3 contains 15 residues. For the CDR3, the DNA is TGTGCCAGCAGCGTAAGGGTCGGGTCCGGAAACACCATATATTTT. Protein product: CASSVRVGSGNTIYF.

The chain recombines TRBV28 with TRBJ1-5; D gene ambiguous. Trimming cost V 1 base and J 3 bases, with 13 bases left between them. From germline, CDR1 is MDHEN and CDR2 SYDVKM. This CDR3 contains 16 residues. CDR3 sequence (DNA): TGTGCCAGCAGTTTATATGGGCCGTTGCTCAATCAGCCCCAGCATTTT. Translated, it gives CASSLYGPLLNQPQHF.

The chain combines TRBV5-4 with TRBJ2-7; no clear D. Germline assignment: CDR1 SGHNT and CDR2 YYREEE (reference sequence). V gave up 4 bases and J gave up 2 bases, with 19 bases separating them. CDR3 size: 16 residues. CDR3 loop: CASSVLSPYRTYEQYF. The CDR3 nucleotides are TGTGCCAGCAGCGTTCTTAGTCCTTACCGAACCTACGAGCAGTACTTC.

The chain uses TRBV27 and TRBJ2-7, with 9 bases identical to TRBD2. V gave up 3 bases and J gave up 5 bases; unmatched junction bases: 11. CDR3 length: 16 residues. Per the germline V gene, CDR1 is MNHEY and CDR2 is SMNVEV (reference sequence). The CDR3 DNA reads as TGTGCCAGCAGTTTGGCGGGAGGGCTTTTAGAGAACGAGCAGTACTTC. This translates into CASSLAGGLLENEQYF.

CDR3 residues: CASRMALRDEKLFF. Here the CDR3 DNA reads TGTGCCAGCAGAATGGCGCTAAGGGATGAAAAACTGTTTTTT. The chain joins TRBV28 to TRBJ1-4; D unresolved. The CDR3 has 14 residues. Germline V gene data show CDR1 as MDHEN and CDR2 as SYDVKM. V was cut by 6 bases and J by 6 bases, with 14 bases left in between.

The gene calls are TRBV10-3 and TRBJ2-1; D unclear. CDR1 and CDR2 (germline): ENHRY, SYGVKD. The CDR3 has 13 amino acids. V was shortened by 2 bases and J by 8 bases, with 10 bases between the two germline ends. The CDR3, as DNA: TGTGCCATCAGTGAGAGGGATATCCATGAGCAGTTCTTC. Amino acid sequence: CAISERDIHEQFF.

This chain joins TRBV6-6 and TRBJ2-2; no definite D call. The V and J ends lost 5 bases and 9 bases respectively, with 13 bases between them. The CDR3 has 13 residues. Germline-derived CDR1 and CDR2 are MNHNY and SVGAGI (reference sequence). CDR3 coding DNA: TGTGCCAGCAGTCTAGGAAATGGTAGGGAGCTGTTTTTT. It translates to CASSLGNGRELFF.

The chain is built from TRBV28 and TRBJ2-7; TRBD2 agrees at 7 bases. The CDR3 loop spans 14 amino acids. The trim removed 5 bases at V and 3 bases at J, leaving 7 bases unmatched. Germline V lookup: CDR1 MDHEN, CDR2 SYDVKM. The CDR3 sequence is CASSLAATYYEQYF. The CDR3 bases are TGTGCCAGCAGTCTAGCGGCCACGTACTACGAGCAGTACTTC.

The chain uses TRBV5-6 and TRBJ2-7; possibly TRBD1 for D (5 bases). The length of the CDR3 is 17 residues. CDR1 and CDR2 from the germline V gene are SGHDT and YYEEEE. The germline V and J ends were trimmed by 0 bases and 0 bases, with 16 bases remaining between them. CDR3 region: CASSLESVGRSSYEQYF. The CDR3 region has the DNA TGTGCCAGCAGCTTGGAGTCGGTGGGGCGGTCCTCCTACGAGCAGTACTTC.

Worth noting for this clone: Other DNA sequences within the sample encode an identical CDR3. The V and J genes are TRBV9 and TRBJ2-1, with 8 positions matching TRBD1. The germline gives CDR1 SGDLS, CDR2 YYNGEE. J gave up 5 bases and V 2 bases, and 6 bases lay outside the gene matches. This CDR3 contains 15 residues. CDR3: CASSVGQGPHNEQFF. The CDR3 nucleotides read TGTGCCAGCAGCGTTGGACAGGGTCCCCACAATGAGCAGTTCTTC. Full variable domain (rest looked up from reference TRBV9 and TRBJ2-1): DSGVTQTPKHLITATGQRVTLRCSPRSGDLSVYWYQQSLDQGLQFLIQYYNGEERAKGNILERFSAQQFPDLHSELNLSSLELGDSALYFCASSVGQGPHNEQFFGPGTRLTVL.

The CDR3 loop is CASSRGEGGTEAFF. CDR3 sequence (DNA): TGTGCCAGCAGCCGCGGGGAGGGCGGCACTGAAGCTTTCTTT. This rearrangement joins TRBV7-9 to TRBJ1-1; D gene uncertain. V gave up 5 bases and J gave up 4 bases, with 14 bases separating them. The CDR3 loop spans 14 amino acids. The germline V gene encodes CDR1 SEHNR and CDR2 FQNEAQ (reference sequence).

The V gene is TRBV13, the J gene TRBJ2-7; D may match TRBD1 or TRBD2 (5 bases each). The CDR3 runs to 13 residues. Germline CDR1 is PRHDT and CDR2 is FYEKMQ (reference sequence). With 8 bases removed from V and 4 bases from J, the gap between germline ends came to 15 bases. The CDR3 DNA reads as TGTGCCAGCTCAACGCCGGGGCTTTACGAGCAGTACTTC. Its protein is CASSTPGLYEQYF.

The chain carries TRBV6-1 and TRBJ2-7, with 8 bases identical to TRBD1. V shed 2 bases and J 3 bases; nucleotides not matched to a gene: 6. Germline V gives CDR1 MNHNS, CDR2 SASEGT. This CDR3 contains 15 residues. CDR3 loop: CASSETQGAVYEQYF. The DNA for the CDR3 is TGTGCCAGCAGTGAAACCCAGGGGGCGGTCTACGAGCAGTACTTC.